This T cell receptor beta chain stems from a study of blood T cells in healthy people across ages. In the study overall: Researchers report that template switching captured about one barcoded beta molecule per two T cells. Study-level findings and limits: CMV status of donors was not determined, possibly confounding expanded clonotype changes.

The CDR3 loop spans 14 amino acids. Sample-barcoded 5' priming and a J-beta primer mix drove a second PCR of roughly 7 to 11 cycles. TCRdb re-called the 5' RACE reads through MiXCR, storing one row per CDR3 protein. The data contain approximately 1.5 million distinct CDR3 sequences, approximately 32% of them singletons. The study recruited healthy Caucasian donors from Russia who were aged about 6 to 90. Remarks on this clonotype: Its antigen is currently unknown. Relative to the germline gene, one junction end is altered; a read error may explain this.

The receptor was derived from a woman in her thirties in good health. The sample taken for sequencing was blood. The chain carries TRBV12-3 or TRBV12-4 and TRBJ2-3; D not resolved. The CDR3 DNA follows: TGTGCCAGCAGTCGTGGAGCCTTCGCAGATACGGAGTATTTT. This encodes CASSRGAFADTEYF.